This TCR beta chain was captured by sequencing in a study of shared clonotypes between healthy human individuals. Study-wide background: Three CD4 naive, three CD4 memory, two CD8 naive and one CD8 memory plate were used per donor.

The length of the CDR3 is 13 residues. CDR1 and CDR2 (germline): MNHEY, SMNVEV (reference sequence). Trimming removed 5 bases from V and 4 bases from J; junction bases left unmatched: 5. Repertoires were generated with immunoSEQ multiplex PCR, while TCRdb's copy carries only in-frame clones and drops some. The sample lists 800,000 or so clones, about 96% seen once, with over 0.2% in the top ten. A word on this clone: Other DNA sequences of this sample code for an identical CDR3.

Terminally differentiated effector memory CD45RA+ cells were excluded from the naive CD8 cells, which were CD45RO-negative and positively selected for CCR7. The J gene is TRBJ2-7, the V gene TRBV27; 7 nucleotides line up with TRBD1. This clonotype was obtained from a man under 40 in good health. Sequences were obtained from naive CD8+ T cells sorted from blood. CDR3 residues: CASSPRTGYEQYF. CDR3 DNA sequence: TGTGCCAGCAGTCCCCGGACAGGATACGAGCAGTACTTC.